Below, one T cell receptor beta chain is given with its context. This record belongs to a study of blood T cell repertoires in COVID-19. Authors' methods: Estimates of nucleated cell counts were drawn from the amplification of reference gene primers. Libraries were prepared by immunoSEQ multiplex PCR; TCRdb keeps only in-frame clonotypes and omits some of them. V, J and clone size reflect that table, while D and trimming were determined from the DNA. The table records roughly 190,000 clones, 75% to 90% of them present only once. The sequence derives from a man between 60 and 75 years old with acute or convalescent COVID-19. Input material: peripheral blood.

Written as DNA, the CDR3 is TGTGCCACCAGCAGAGATAGGCAGGGTTACAATCAGCCCCAGCATTTT. This codes for CATSRDRQGYNQPQHF. The rearrangement links TRBV15 to TRBJ1-5, with D perhaps matching TRBD1 (5 bases). There are 16 residues in the CDR3. The germline CDR1 and CDR2 sequences are LNHNV and YYDKDF (reference sequence). Trimming left V 0 bases short and J 3 bases short, with 12 bases between.